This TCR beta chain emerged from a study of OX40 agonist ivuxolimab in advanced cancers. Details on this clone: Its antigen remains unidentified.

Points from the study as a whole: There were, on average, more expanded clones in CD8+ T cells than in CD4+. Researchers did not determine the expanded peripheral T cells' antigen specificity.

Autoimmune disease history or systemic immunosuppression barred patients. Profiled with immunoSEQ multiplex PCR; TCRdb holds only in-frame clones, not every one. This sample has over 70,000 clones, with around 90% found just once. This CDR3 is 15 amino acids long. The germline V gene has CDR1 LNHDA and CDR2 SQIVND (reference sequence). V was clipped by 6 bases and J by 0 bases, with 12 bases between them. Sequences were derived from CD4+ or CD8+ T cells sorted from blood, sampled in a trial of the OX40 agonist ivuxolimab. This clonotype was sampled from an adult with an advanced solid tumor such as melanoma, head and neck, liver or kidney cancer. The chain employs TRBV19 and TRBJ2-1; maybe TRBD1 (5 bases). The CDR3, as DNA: TGTGCCAGTAGACAGGCAATGAGCTCCTACAATGAGCAGTTCTTC. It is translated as CASRQAMSSYNEQFF.